A single sample is the source of the 10 T cell receptor beta chains below, sequenced in a study of graft-versus-host responses after intestinal transplantation. The table came from immunoSEQ multiplex PCR; TCRdb's copy has only in-frame clones and leaves some out. The sample has more than 55,000 clones; 80% to 90% are singletons. Sequences were derived from PBMCs, sampled 26 days after transplant. Receptor source: a human patient who received an intestinal transplant, so some T cells may come from the graft donor.

V and J are TRBV11-3 and TRBJ2-1; 8 nucleotides match TRBD2. Trimming cost V 3 bases and J 4 bases; bases outside gene matches: 8. The germline V gene has CDR1 SGHNT and CDR2 YENEEA. This CDR3 has 16 amino acids. CDR3 in amino acids: CASSFGASGYYNEQFF. The CDR3 nucleotides read TGTGCCAGCAGCTTTGGAGCTAGCGGGTATTACAATGAGCAGTTCTTC.

V is TRBV5-4 and J is TRBJ2-5; TRBD1 might be the D (5 bases). CDR3 length: 14 amino acids. Deletions cut 0 bases from V and 2 bases from J, with 8 bases between. Germline loops: CDR1 SGHNT, CDR2 YYREEE (reference sequence). In nucleotides, the CDR3 is TGTGCCAGCAGCTTGGCACCAGGGCAAGAGACCCAGTACTTC. Residues: CASSLAPGQETQYF.

The chain couples TRBV14 to TRBJ2-2, with D tentatively TRBD2 (5 bases). Germline V gene data show CDR1 as SGHDN and CDR2 as FVKESK. The germline V and J ends were trimmed by 0 bases and 0 bases, with 11 bases remaining between them. This CDR3 contains 17 residues. CDR3 residues: CASSQEFLLANTGELFF. The CDR3 DNA follows: TGTGCCAGCAGCCAAGAGTTCCTACTAGCGAACACCGGGGAGCTGTTTTTT.

The chain couples TRBV18 to TRBJ2-6, with D perhaps matching TRBD2 (5 bases). The germline V gene has CDR1 KGHSH and CDR2 LQKENI. The CDR3 sequence is 18 residues long. V dropped 3 bases and J dropped 5 bases, with 20 bases sitting between them. CDR3 in amino acids: CASSPWESGRGRANVLTF. CDR3 coding DNA: TGTGCCAGCTCACCGTGGGAGTCGGGCCGCGGTAGGGCCAACGTCCTGACTTTC.

The chain has TRBV7-9 and TRBJ2-1; TRBD2 matches at 12 bases. Germline V gene data show CDR1 as SEHNR and CDR2 as FQNEAQ (reference sequence). V was clipped by 5 bases and J by 0 bases; unmatched bases: 2. CDR3 length equals 16 residues. The CDR3 loop is CASSPLAGGSYNEQFF. CDR3 nucleotides: TGTGCCAGCAGCCCACTAGCGGGGGGCTCCTACAATGAGCAGTTCTTC.

This clone appeared once. This CDR3 is CASSLDRPTGELFF. The CDR3 nucleotides read TGTGCCAGCAGCCTGGACAGGCCTACCGGGGAGCTGTTTTTT. V and J are TRBV28 and TRBJ2-2, with 7 positions matching TRBD1. The CDR3 loop spans 14 amino acids. Germline V gene sequence: CDR1 MDHEN, CDR2 SYDVKM. After removal of 6 bases from V and 5 bases from J, the junction contained 6 bases not matched to a gene. Combining the CDR3 with reference TRBV28 and TRBJ2-2 gives the whole variable domain DVKVTQSSRYLVKRTGEKVFLECVQDMDHENMFWYRQDPGLGLRLIYFSYDVKMKEKGDIPEGYSVSREKKERFSLILESASTNQTSMYLCASSLDRPTGELFFGEGSRLTVL.

The genes are TRBV9 and TRBJ2-5; 16 bases are a match to TRBD2. This CDR3 has 18 amino acids. V lost 0 bases, J lost 3 bases, and 5 bases stayed unmatched. Germline-derived CDR1 and CDR2 are SGDLS and YYNGEE. CDR3 sequence: CASSVAGLAGGREETQYF. Here the CDR3 DNA reads TGTGCCAGCAGCGTAGCGGGACTAGCGGGGGGGCGGGAAGAGACCCAGTACTTC.

The chain has TRBV28 and TRBJ1-5; TRBD1 agrees at 7 bases. Looked up from germline, CDR1 is MDHEN and CDR2 is SYDVKM. The V segment lost 5 bases and the J segment 0 bases; nucleotides outside the gene matches: 13. The CDR3 has 18 residues. CDR3 nucleotides: TGTGCCAGCAGTCCTTACGGGACAGCCTTTTTTAGCAATCAGCCCCAGCATTTT. It yields the protein CASSPYGTAFFSNQPQHF.

V is TRBV27 and J is TRBJ1-2, with 7 positions matching TRBD1. Germline V gene lookup returns CDR1 MNHEY and CDR2 SMNVEV (reference sequence). The V and J ends lost 8 bases and 5 bases, in that order; junction bases with no gene match: 17. This CDR3 has 16 amino acids. The CDR3 region is CASGPRDRPIGYGYTF. Here the CDR3 DNA reads TGTGCCAGCGGACCGCGGGACAGACCTATAGGGTATGGCTACACCTTC.

The chain uses TRBV27 and TRBJ1-6; 8 positions agree with TRBD1. There are 14 residues in the CDR3. CDR1 MNHEY and CDR2 SMNVEV come from the germline V gene (reference sequence). V lost 7 bases and J lost 7; bases outside the gene matches: 6. The CDR3 loop is CASKQGVTNSPLHF. CDR3 in DNA: TGTGCCAGCAAACAGGGGGTAACAAATTCACCCCTCCACTTT.